The clone carrying this T cell receptor (beta chain) was observed at least ten times. Its cognate antigen is unknown. The record originates from a study of T cells in Graves' hyperthyroidism and ophthalmopathy. Template material for amplifying TCR beta CDR3 regions consisted of RNA transcripts. A set of HTBI primers served as the primers for a first-round RT-PCR of the TCR CDR3. TCRdb re-called the multiplex PCR reads through MiXCR, storing one row per CDR3 protein. Of under 350,000 distinct CDR3 sequences listed, roughly 14% were seen once; the top ten hold almost 8%. Points from the study as a whole: Ophthalmopathy prediction by the model preceded onset by a median roughly 6 months. Ophthalmopathy was told apart from stable hyperthyroidism by a 13 V-J model.

Germline lookup yields CDR1 LNHNV and CDR2 YYDKDF (reference sequence). The CDR3 runs 14 residues. The V gene end was trimmed by 11 bases and the J gene end by 5 bases; junction bases not matched to a gene: 14. Exclusion of patients followed from uncontrolled infection, other autoimmune disease, pregnancy or lactation. PBMCs stemmed from 10 ml fresh peripheral blood. The origin of this receptor is a woman aged 25 to 39 with Graves' hyperthyroidism that later progressed to Graves' ophthalmopathy. The chain combines TRBV15 with TRBJ2-7; TRBD1 aligns across 8 bases. Material: blood. Written as DNA, the CDR3 is TGTGCCCCTAGTGCAGAGACAGGGGCGCACGAGCAGTACTTC. This codes for CAPSAETGAHEQYF. Together with reference TRBV15 and TRBJ2-7, the CDR3 gives the full variable domain: DAMVIQNPRYQVTQFGKPVTLSCSQTLNHNVMYWYQQKSSQAPKLLFHYYDKDFNNEADTPDNFQSRRPNTSFCFLDIRSPGLGDTAMYLCAPSAETGAHEQYFGPGTRLTVT.